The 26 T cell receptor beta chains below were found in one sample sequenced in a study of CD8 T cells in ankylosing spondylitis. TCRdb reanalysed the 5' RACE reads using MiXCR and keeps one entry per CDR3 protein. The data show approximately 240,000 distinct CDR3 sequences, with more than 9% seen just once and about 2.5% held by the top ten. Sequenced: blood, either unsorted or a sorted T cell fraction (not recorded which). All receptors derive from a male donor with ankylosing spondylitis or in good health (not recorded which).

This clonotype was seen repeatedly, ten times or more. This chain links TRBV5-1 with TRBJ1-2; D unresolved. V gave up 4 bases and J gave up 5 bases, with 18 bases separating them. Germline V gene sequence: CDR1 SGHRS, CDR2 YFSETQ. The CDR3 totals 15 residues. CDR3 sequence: CASSPPAATPYGYTF. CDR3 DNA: TGCGCCAGCAGCCCCCCCGCTGCGACACCTTATGGCTACACCTTC. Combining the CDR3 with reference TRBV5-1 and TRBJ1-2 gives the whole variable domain KAGVTQTPRYLIKTRGQQVTLSCSPISGHRSVSWYQQTPGQGLQFLFEYFSETQRNKGNFPGRFSGRQFSNSRSEMNVSTLELGDSALYLCASSPPAATPYGYTFGSGTRLTVV.

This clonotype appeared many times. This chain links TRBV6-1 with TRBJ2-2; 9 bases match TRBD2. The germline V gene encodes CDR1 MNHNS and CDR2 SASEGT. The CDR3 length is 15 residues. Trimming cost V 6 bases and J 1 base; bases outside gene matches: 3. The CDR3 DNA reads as TGTGCCAGCAGGAGGACTAGCGTGAACACCGGGGAGCTGTTTTTT. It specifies CASRRTSVNTGELFF.

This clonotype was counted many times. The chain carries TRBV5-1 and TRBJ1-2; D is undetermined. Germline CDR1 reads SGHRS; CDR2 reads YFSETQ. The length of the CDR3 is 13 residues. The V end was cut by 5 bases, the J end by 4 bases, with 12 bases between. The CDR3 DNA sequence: TGCGCCAGCAGGTCGCAGCTTTCCTATGGCTACACCTTC. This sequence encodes CASRSQLSYGYTF.

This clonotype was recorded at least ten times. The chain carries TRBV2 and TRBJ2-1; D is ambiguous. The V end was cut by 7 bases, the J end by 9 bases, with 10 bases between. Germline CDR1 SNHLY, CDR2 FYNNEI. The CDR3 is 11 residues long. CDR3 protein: CASTEVTEQFF. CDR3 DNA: TGTGCCAGCACCGAGGTGACTGAGCAGTTCTTC.

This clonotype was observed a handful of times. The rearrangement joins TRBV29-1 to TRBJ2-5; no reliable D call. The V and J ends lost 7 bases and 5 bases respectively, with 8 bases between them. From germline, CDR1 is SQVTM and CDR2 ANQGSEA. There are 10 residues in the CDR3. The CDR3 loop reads CSGGRETQYF. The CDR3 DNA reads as TGCAGCGGCGGTCGGGAGACCCAGTACTTC.

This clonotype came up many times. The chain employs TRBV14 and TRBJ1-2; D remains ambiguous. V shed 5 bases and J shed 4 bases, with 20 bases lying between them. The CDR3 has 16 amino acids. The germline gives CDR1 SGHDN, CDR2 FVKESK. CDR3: CASSEGRSGLGYGYTF. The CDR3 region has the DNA TGTGCCAGCAGCGAGGGCAGAAGCGGGCTTGGCTATGGCTACACCTTC.

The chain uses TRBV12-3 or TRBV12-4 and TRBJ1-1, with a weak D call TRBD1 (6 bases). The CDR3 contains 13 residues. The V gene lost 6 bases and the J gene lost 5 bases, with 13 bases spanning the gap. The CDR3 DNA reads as TGTGCCAGCAGCTATAAGGGGGGAACTGAAGCTTTCTTT. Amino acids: CASSYKGGTEAFF.

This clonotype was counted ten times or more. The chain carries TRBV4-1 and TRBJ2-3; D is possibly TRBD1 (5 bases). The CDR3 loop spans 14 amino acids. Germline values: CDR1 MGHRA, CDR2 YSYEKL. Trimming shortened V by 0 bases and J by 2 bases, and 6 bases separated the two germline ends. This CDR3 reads CASSQDRDTDTQYF. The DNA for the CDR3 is TGCGCCAGCAGCCAAGACAGGGACACAGATACGCAGTATTTT.

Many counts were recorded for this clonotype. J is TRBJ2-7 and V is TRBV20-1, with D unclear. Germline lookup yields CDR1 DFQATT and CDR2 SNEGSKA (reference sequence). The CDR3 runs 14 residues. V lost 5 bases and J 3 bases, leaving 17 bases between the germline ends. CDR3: CSASPTGPGYEQYF. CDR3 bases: TGCAGTGCTTCACCGACTGGGCCGGGCTACGAGCAGTACTTC.

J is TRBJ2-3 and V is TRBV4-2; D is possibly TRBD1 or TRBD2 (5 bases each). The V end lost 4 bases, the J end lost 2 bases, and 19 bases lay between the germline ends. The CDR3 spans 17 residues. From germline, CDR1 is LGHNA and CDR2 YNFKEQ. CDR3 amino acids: CASSPRDRSFTTDTQYF. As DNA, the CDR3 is TGTGCCAGCAGCCCCCGGGACCGATCCTTTACCACAGATACGCAGTATTTT.

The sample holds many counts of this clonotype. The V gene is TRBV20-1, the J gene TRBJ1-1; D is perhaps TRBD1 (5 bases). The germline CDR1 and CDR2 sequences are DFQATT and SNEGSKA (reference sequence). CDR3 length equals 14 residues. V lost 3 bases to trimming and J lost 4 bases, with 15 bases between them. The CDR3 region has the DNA TGCAGTGCTAGGCCGGGGGGGGTAATCACTGAAGCTTTCTTT. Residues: CSARPGGVITEAFF.

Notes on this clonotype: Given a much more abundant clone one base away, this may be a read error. The CDR3 spells CVSSGDRPNTEAFF. In nucleotides, the CDR3 is TGTGTCAGCAGTGGGGACAGACCGAACACTGAAGCTTTCTTT. The chain joins TRBV6-4 to TRBJ1-1, with 7 positions matching TRBD1. The CDR3 loop spans 14 amino acids. CDR1 and CDR2 (germline): MRHNA, SNTAGT.

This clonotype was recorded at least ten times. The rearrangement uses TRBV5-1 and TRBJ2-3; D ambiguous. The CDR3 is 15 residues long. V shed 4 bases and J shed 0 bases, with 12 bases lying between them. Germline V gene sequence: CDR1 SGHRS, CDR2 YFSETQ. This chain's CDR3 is CASSRGPDSTDTQYF. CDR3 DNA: TGCGCCAGCAGCCGTGGACCCGATAGCACAGATACGCAGTATTTT.

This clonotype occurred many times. The CDR3 reads CASSFVDQSSSYNEQFF. As DNA, the CDR3 is TGCGCCAGCAGCTTCGTGGACCAGTCTAGCTCCTACAATGAGCAGTTCTTC. V is TRBV5-1 and J is TRBJ2-1, with unresolved D. Germline CDR1 reads SGHRS; CDR2 reads YFSETQ. This CDR3 comprises 17 residues. V lost 2 bases to trimming and J lost 0 bases, with 15 bases between them.

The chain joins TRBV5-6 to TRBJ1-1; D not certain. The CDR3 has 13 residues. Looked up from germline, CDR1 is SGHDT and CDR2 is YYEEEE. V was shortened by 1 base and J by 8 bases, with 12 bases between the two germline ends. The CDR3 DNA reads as TGTGCCAGCAGCTTGATGGCTGTCGGAGAAGCTTTCTTT. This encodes CASSLMAVGEAFF.

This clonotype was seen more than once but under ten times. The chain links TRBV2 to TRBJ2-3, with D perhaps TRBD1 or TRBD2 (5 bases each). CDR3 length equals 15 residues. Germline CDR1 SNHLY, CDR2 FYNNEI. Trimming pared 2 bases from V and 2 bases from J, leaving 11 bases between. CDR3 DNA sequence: TGTGCCAGCAGTGAAACGGGGCCGTACACAGATACGCAGTATTTT. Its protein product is CASSETGPYTDTQYF.

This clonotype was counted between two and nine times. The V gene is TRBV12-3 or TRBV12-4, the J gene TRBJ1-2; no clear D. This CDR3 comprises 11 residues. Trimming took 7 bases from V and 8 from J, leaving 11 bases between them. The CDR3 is CASTQEDGYTF. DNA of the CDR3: TGTGCCAGCACCCAGGAAGACGGCTACACCTTC.

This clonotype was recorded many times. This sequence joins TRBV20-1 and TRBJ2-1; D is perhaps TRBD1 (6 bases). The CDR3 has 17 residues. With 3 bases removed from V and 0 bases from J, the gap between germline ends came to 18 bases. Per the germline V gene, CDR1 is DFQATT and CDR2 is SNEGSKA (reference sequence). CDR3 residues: CSASRGETAFSYNEQFF. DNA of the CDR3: TGCAGTGCTAGCAGGGGAGAGACTGCCTTCTCCTACAATGAGCAGTTCTTC.

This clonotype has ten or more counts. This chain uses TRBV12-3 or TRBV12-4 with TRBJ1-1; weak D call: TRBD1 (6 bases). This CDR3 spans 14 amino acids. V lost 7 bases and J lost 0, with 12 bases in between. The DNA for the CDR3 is TGTGCCAGCATGGGGGCCAGCCTGAACACTGAAGCTTTCTTT. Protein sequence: CASMGASLNTEAFF.

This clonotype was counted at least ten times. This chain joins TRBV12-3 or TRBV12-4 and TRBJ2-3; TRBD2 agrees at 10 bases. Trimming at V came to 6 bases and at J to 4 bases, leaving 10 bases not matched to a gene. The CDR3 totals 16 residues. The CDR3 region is CASRPTLAGFSDTQYF. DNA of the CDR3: TGTGCCAGCAGACCGACACTAGCGGGGTTTTCAGATACGCAGTATTTT.

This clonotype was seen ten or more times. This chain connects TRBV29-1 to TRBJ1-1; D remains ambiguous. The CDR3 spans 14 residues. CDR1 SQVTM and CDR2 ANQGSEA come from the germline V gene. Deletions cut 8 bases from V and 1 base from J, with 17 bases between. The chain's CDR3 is CSTALRLSNTEAFF. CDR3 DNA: TGCAGCACTGCGCTTAGGCTATCGAACACTGAAGCTTTCTTT.

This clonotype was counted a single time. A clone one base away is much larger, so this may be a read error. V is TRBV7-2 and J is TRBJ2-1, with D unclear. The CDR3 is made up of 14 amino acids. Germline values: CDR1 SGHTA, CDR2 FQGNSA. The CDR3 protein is CANSARVERNEQFF. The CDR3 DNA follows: TGTGCCAACAGCGCCCGAGTAGAAAGGAATGAGCAGTTCTTC.

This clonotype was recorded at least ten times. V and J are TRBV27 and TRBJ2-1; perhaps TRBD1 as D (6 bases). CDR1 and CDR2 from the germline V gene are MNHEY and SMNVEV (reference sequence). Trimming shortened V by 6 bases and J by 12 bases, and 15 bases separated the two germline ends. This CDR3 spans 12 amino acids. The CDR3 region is CASSLAGEGQFF. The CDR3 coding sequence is TGTGCCAGCAGCTTGGCAGGGGAAGGGCAGTTCTTC.

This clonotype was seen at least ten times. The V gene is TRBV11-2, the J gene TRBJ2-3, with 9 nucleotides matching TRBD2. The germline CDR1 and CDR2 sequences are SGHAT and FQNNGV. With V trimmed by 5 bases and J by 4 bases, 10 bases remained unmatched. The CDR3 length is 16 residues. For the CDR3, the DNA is TGTGCCAGCAGCCGTTGGGCTAGCGGGGACTCAGATACGCAGTATTTT. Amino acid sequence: CASSRWASGDSDTQYF.

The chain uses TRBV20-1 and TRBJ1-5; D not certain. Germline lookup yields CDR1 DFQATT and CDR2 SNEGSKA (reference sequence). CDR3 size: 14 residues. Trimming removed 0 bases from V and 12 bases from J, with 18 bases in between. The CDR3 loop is CSARDLDTLGSQHF. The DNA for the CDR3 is TGCAGTGCTAGAGATCTGGATACTCTAGGGAGCCAGCATTTT.

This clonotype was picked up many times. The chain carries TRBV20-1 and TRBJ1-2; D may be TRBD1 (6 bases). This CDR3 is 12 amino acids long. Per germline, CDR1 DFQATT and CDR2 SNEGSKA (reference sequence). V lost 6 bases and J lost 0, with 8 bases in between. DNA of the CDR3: TGCAGTGCAACAGGGTCTAACTATGGCTACACCTTC. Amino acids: CSATGSNYGYTF.